This T cell receptor (beta chain) was sequenced for a study of OX40 agonist ivuxolimab in advanced cancers. Study overall: Having had anti-PD-1, anti-PD-L1 or anti-CTLA-4 therapy before was allowed, and more than 35% had some. General observations from the study: CD4+ T cells averaged fewer expanded clones than CD8+ T cells.

In the case of this clone: What it binds is not known.

TCRdb's copy holds only in-frame clones and misses some; the assay was immunoSEQ multiplex PCR. The sample yields under 90,000 clones, approximately 94% seen once. This CDR3 comprises 14 residues. J gave up 7 bases and V 5 bases, and 11 bases lay outside the gene matches. Per the germline V gene, CDR1 is MGHRA and CDR2 is YSYEKL. V and J are TRBV4-1 and TRBJ2-7, with 7 bases aligning to TRBD1. The source is an adult with an advanced solid tumor such as melanoma, head and neck, liver or kidney cancer. This specimen consisted of CD4+ or CD8+ T cells sorted from blood, obtained in a trial of the OX40 agonist ivuxolimab. The CDR3 sequence: CASSSHRGRIEQYF. In nucleotides, the CDR3 is TGCGCCAGCAGCTCCCACAGGGGCCGGATTGAGCAGTACTTC.